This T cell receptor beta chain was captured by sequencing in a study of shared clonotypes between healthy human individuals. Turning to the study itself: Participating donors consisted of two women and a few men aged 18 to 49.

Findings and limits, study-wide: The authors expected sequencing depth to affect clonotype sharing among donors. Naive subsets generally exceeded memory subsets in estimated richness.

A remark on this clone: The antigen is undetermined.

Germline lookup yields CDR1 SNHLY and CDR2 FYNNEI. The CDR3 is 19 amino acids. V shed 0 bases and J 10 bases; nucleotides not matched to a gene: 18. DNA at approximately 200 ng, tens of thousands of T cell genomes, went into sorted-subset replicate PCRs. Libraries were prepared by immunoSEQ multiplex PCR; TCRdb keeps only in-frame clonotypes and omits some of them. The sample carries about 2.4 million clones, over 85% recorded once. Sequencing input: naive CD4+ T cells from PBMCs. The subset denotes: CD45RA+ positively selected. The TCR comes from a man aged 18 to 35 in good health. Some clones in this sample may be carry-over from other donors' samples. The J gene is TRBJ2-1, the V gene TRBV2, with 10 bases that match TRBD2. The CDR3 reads CASSEAQGQLAGKWEEQFF. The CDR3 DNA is TGTGCCAGCAGTGAAGCTCAGGGCCAACTAGCGGGAAAGTGGGAGGAGCAGTTCTTC.